The 27 T cell receptor beta chains given below trace back to one sample, sequenced in a study of blood T cell repertoires in COVID-19 (dated by TCRdb to about 2020). To prepare the library, the immunoSEQ multiplex PCR assay was applied. Held by TCRdb, this immuneACCESS table contains in-frame sequences only and omits some clones. Under half of the omission traces to an unresolved V gene where checked; the cause of the rest is unknown. The sample has approximately 250,000 clones on record, 85% of them singletons. The ten largest clonotypes hold less than 6.5% of the sample. The sample was peripheral blood. The receptors were sampled from a man aged 50-59 years with COVID-19, enrolled during active disease.

The CDR3 spells CASSLSRLSNQPQHF. For the CDR3, the DNA is TGTGCCAGCAGCTTATCTCGGTTGAGCAATCAGCCCCAGCATTTT. This sequence joins TRBV11-2 and TRBJ1-5; D call uncertain. From germline, CDR1 is SGHAT and CDR2 FQNNGV. The CDR3 runs 15 residues. Trimming took 2 bases from V and 1 from J, leaving 9 bases between them.

The chain recombines TRBV28 with TRBJ2-1, with a weak D call TRBD1 (6 bases). CDR3 length equals 13 residues. Trimming took off 1 base at V and 16 bases at J, with 17 bases between the two ends. Germline V gene sequence: CDR1 MDHEN, CDR2 SYDVKM. CDR3 sequence (DNA): TGTGCCAGCAGTTTATCCCGGACAGCCCGCGCTTTCTTC. Translated: CASSLSRTARAFF.

This chain links TRBV7-9 with TRBJ2-5, with TRBD1 matching 7 bases. CDR1 and CDR2 (germline): SEHNR, FQNEAQ (reference sequence). V gave up 2 bases and J gave up 1 base; unmatched junction bases: 1. There are 14 residues in the CDR3. CDR3 protein: CASSLTGAQETQYF. The CDR3 DNA follows: TGTGCCAGCAGCTTAACAGGGGCCCAAGAGACCCAGTACTTC. The full variable domain, rest sourced from reference TRBV7-9 and TRBJ2-5, is DTGVSQNPRHKITKRGQNVTFRCDPISEHNRLYWYRQTLGQGPEFLTYFQNEAQLEKSRLLSDRFSAERPKGSFSTLEIQRTEQGDSAMYLCASSLTGAQETQYFGPGTRLLVL.

The CDR3 nucleotides are TGTGCCAGCCACACACGGGGATCGACGGGGGCCAACGTCCTGACTTTC. This gives the protein CASHTRGSTGANVLTF. The chain combines TRBV2 with TRBJ2-6, with D possibly TRBD2 on 5 matching bases. Germline V gene lookup returns CDR1 SNHLY and CDR2 FYNNEI. V lost 8 bases to trimming and J lost 4 bases, with 18 bases between them. This CDR3 has 16 amino acids.

This CDR3 reads CATSDLQGGRENEQFF. The CDR3 nucleotides read TGTGCCACCAGTGATTTACAGGGCGGGAGGGAAAATGAGCAGTTCTTC. The chain has TRBV24-1 and TRBJ2-1, with 9 bases identical to TRBD2. CDR1 and CDR2 (germline): KGHDR, SFDVKD. The CDR3 extends over 16 amino acids. V trimming: 1 base; J trimming: 7 bases; junction bases outside the gene matches: 7.

J is TRBJ1-5 and V is TRBV4-1, with TRBD1 identical over 9 bases. J lost 9 bases, V lost 5 bases, and 14 bases had no gene match. The germline V gene encodes CDR1 MGHRA and CDR2 YSYEKL. The CDR3 spans 16 residues. In DNA, the CDR3 is TGCGCCAGCAGCTTTGGGACAGGGCCCCTTATTACGCCCCAGCATTTT. Translating it yields CASSFGTGPLITPQHF.

The chain couples TRBV28 to TRBJ1-5; possible D gene TRBD1, 5 bases. The ends were cut back, 8 bases at V and 7 bases at J, with 12 bases in the middle. Germline V gene data show CDR1 as MDHEN and CDR2 as SYDVKM. The CDR3 loop spans 12 amino acids. This CDR3 reads CASVRGDQPQHF. The CDR3 coding sequence is TGTGCCAGCGTACGGGGGGACCAGCCCCAGCATTTT.

The rearrangement joins TRBV5-4 to TRBJ2-3; D is uncertain. The CDR3 spans 12 residues. CDR1 and CDR2 from the germline V gene are SGHNT and YYREEE (reference sequence). The V and J ends lost 4 bases and 3 bases respectively, with 6 bases between them. The CDR3 DNA reads as TGTGCCAGCAGCATCCAGACAGATACGCAGTATTTT. Translated, it gives CASSIQTDTQYF.

In DNA, the CDR3 is TGTGCCAGCATCAAACAGGGTGGGAACACCGGGGAGCTGTTTTTT. Protein product: CASIKQGGNTGELFF. The rearrangement uses TRBV11-3 and TRBJ2-2; a weak D match, TRBD1 (6 bases). The germline V gene has CDR1 SGHNT and CDR2 YENEEA. This CDR3 has 15 amino acids. V shed 7 bases and J shed 1 base, with 13 bases lying between them.

This chain joins TRBV9 and TRBJ2-5; 8 nucleotides agree with TRBD2. CDR3 length: 16 amino acids. With 4 bases clipped from V and 0 bases from J, the junction kept 8 bases outside the gene matches. Germline CDR1 and CDR2: SGDLS and YYNGEE. The CDR3 region is CASSKRWRGDQETQYF. CDR3 in DNA: TGTGCCAGCAGCAAGAGGTGGCGGGGGGACCAAGAGACCCAGTACTTC.

The chain employs TRBV10-2 and TRBJ2-2; tentatively, D is TRBD1 (6 bases). The CDR3 extends over 15 amino acids. Germline V gene sequence: CDR1 WSHSY, CDR2 SAAADI. V dropped 6 bases and J dropped 1 base, with 12 bases sitting between them. The CDR3 nucleotides are TGCGCCAGCAGCGTGGTCAGGGGGAACACCGGGGAGCTGTTTTTT. The encoded protein is CASSVVRGNTGELFF.

V is TRBV11-3 and J is TRBJ2-1; no reliable D call. V lost 0 bases to trimming and J lost 9 bases, with 15 bases between them. In germline, CDR1 is SGHNT, CDR2 YENEEA. The CDR3 contains 15 residues. CDR3 DNA sequence: TGTGCCAGCAGCTTAGAGGCTAGACCTGGAAGTGAGCAGTTCTTC. Translated: CASSLEARPGSEQFF.

V and J are TRBV7-8 and TRBJ2-3, with D hard to call. Germline V gives CDR1 SGHVS, CDR2 FQNEAQ. The CDR3 has 12 amino acids. The V and J ends lost 5 bases and 3 bases respectively, with 6 bases between them. CDR3 loop: CASSQRTDTQYF. CDR3 DNA sequence: TGTGCCAGCAGCCAGCGAACAGATACGCAGTATTTT.

This rearrangement joins TRBV6-4 to TRBJ2-1; the match to TRBD1 covers 8 bases. Germline CDR1 and CDR2: MRHNA and SNTAGT. V shed 5 bases and J 6 bases; nucleotides not matched to a gene: 3. This CDR3 comprises 13 residues. The chain's CDR3 is CASSTDRGNEQFF. The CDR3 DNA sequence: TGTGCCAGCAGTACCGACAGGGGCAATGAGCAGTTCTTC.

This clone was seen a single time. This chain joins TRBV7-8 and TRBJ1-1; D not certain. The V gene lost 1 base and the J gene lost 0 bases, with 9 bases spanning the gap. Germline V CDR1 and CDR2: SGHVS, FQNEAQ. The CDR3 runs 15 residues. Here the CDR3 reads CASSLDSRMNTEAFF. DNA for the CDR3: TGTGCCAGCAGCTTAGATAGCAGAATGAACACTGAAGCTTTCTTT.

This chain uses TRBV3-1 (or the pseudogene TRBV3-2) with TRBJ1-2; a weak D match, TRBD1 (5 bases). CDR3 length: 19 residues. The germline V and J ends were trimmed by 1 base and 6 bases, with 27 bases remaining between them. Germline V gives CDR1 LGHDT, CDR2 YNNKEL (reference sequence). In DNA, the CDR3 is TGTGCCAGCAGCCAAGGGCCAAAGTCCCATCCGTCGTCAGGGAATGGCTACACCTTC. Amino acids: CASSQGPKSHPSSGNGYTF.

The chain is built from TRBV9 and TRBJ2-3; TRBD2 agrees at 8 bases. Trimming at V came to 5 bases and at J to 0 bases, leaving 2 bases not matched to a gene. The CDR3 spans 14 residues. In germline, CDR1 is SGDLS, CDR2 YYNGEE. The CDR3 sequence: CASRRGVSTDTQYF. CDR3 DNA: TGTGCCAGCAGGCGGGGGGTTAGCACAGATACGCAGTATTTT.

This sequence joins TRBV5-4 and TRBJ2-3; 8 bases map to TRBD2. This CDR3 has 15 amino acids. CDR1 and CDR2 from the germline V gene are SGHNT and YYREEE (reference sequence). The junction had 5 bases not matched to a gene; V was cut back by 4 bases and J by 1 base. CDR3 in amino acids: CASSGVSGGTDTQYF. CDR3 DNA: TGTGCCAGCAGCGGGGTTAGCGGGGGCACAGATACGCAGTATTTT.

The count of this clone is one. The chain recombines TRBV7-6 with TRBJ2-1; TRBD2 aligns across 9 bases. J was trimmed by 6 bases and V by 1 base; bases with no gene match: 7. The length of the CDR3 is 16 residues. The V gene's germline CDR1 is SGHVS and CDR2 FNYEAQ. This chain's CDR3 is CASSLGWLAGINEQFF. The CDR3 coding sequence is TGTGCCAGCAGCTTAGGTTGGCTAGCGGGGATCAATGAGCAGTTCTTC. The complete variable domain, with remaining parts taken from reference TRBV7-6 and TRBJ2-1, reads GAGVSQSPRYKVTKRGQDVALRCDPISGHVSLYWYRQALGQGPEFLTYFNYEAQQDKSGLPNDRFSAERPEGSISTLTIQRTEQRDSAMYRCASSLGWLAGINEQFFGPGTRLTVL.

The rearrangement joins TRBV29-1 to TRBJ2-1; TRBD1 agrees at 8 bases. The junction had 9 bases not matched to a gene; V was cut back by 4 bases and J by 4 bases. CDR3 length: 15 amino acids. CDR1 is SQVTM and CDR2 is ANQGSEA in the germline V gene. The DNA for the CDR3 is TGCAGCGTTGCCGGTCAGGGGGCGAATTACAATGAGCAGTTCTTC. It translates to CSVAGQGANYNEQFF.

The chain uses TRBV19 and TRBJ2-3; the match to TRBD1 covers 11 bases. V lost 6 bases, J lost 5 bases, and 7 bases stayed unmatched. Germline lookup yields CDR1 LNHDA and CDR2 SQIVND (reference sequence). CDR3 length equals 15 residues. CDR3 nucleotides: TGTGCCAGTAGGCTGGACAGGGGGCGGAAAGATACGCAGTATTTT. Amino acids: CASRLDRGRKDTQYF.

J is TRBJ1-1 and V is TRBV6-2 or TRBV6-3; D unresolved. Per the germline V gene, CDR1 is MNHEY and CDR2 is SVGEGT. This CDR3 spans 14 amino acids. Trimming removed 2 bases from V and 8 bases from J, with 15 bases in between. Here the CDR3 reads CASSYTTASGEAFF. The CDR3 DNA reads as TGTGCCAGCAGTTACACTACGGCCTCGGGGGAAGCTTTCTTT.

V usage is TRBV5-1 and J usage is TRBJ2-3, with TRBD1 as a possible D gene (5 bases). The CDR3 totals 16 residues. The V end lost 2 bases, the J end lost 2 bases, and 15 bases lay between the germline ends. Germline values: CDR1 SGHRS, CDR2 YFSETQ. The DNA of the CDR3 is TGCGCCAGCAGCTTCTCTCTGACAGAGATCACAGATACGCAGTATTTT. Protein product: CASSFSLTEITDTQYF.

V usage is TRBV5-4 and J usage is TRBJ2-7; D perhaps matches TRBD2 (5 bases). Germline assignment: CDR1 SGHNT and CDR2 YYREEE (reference sequence). V lost 9 bases to trimming and J lost 9 bases, with 13 bases between them. The CDR3 covers 10 residues. CDR3 DNA: TGTGCCACCCAACCCGAGGGGCAGTACTTC. This gives the protein CATQPEGQYF.

V and J are TRBV9 and TRBJ2-1, with D perhaps TRBD2 (7 bases). Germline V gene data show CDR1 as SGDLS and CDR2 as YYNGEE. This CDR3 has 15 amino acids. Trimming removed 3 bases at V and 2 bases at J, with 12 bases between. The CDR3 region has the DNA TGTGCCAGCAGCGGGGAGGGGGAACCCTACAATGAGCAGTTCTTC. Amino acid sequence: CASSGEGEPYNEQFF.

This chain uses TRBV19 with TRBJ1-2; 8 nucleotides match TRBD1. This CDR3 comprises 17 residues. V dropped 7 bases and J dropped 2; count of bases not matched to a gene: 15. Per germline, CDR1 LNHDA and CDR2 SQIVND (reference sequence). The CDR3 DNA is TGTGCCAGTAAGGTTGGGGACAGGCCCCATTTAAACTATGGCTACACCTTC. Translating gives CASKVGDRPHLNYGYTF.

The chain combines TRBV5-1 with TRBJ2-5; D uncertain. CDR1 SGHRS and CDR2 YFSETQ come from the germline V gene. This CDR3 has 13 residues. Trimming removed 3 bases from V and 5 bases from J, with 11 bases in between. The CDR3: CASSYISSETQYF. CDR3 sequence (DNA): TGCGCCAGCAGCTACATTTCCTCGGAGACCCAGTACTTC.